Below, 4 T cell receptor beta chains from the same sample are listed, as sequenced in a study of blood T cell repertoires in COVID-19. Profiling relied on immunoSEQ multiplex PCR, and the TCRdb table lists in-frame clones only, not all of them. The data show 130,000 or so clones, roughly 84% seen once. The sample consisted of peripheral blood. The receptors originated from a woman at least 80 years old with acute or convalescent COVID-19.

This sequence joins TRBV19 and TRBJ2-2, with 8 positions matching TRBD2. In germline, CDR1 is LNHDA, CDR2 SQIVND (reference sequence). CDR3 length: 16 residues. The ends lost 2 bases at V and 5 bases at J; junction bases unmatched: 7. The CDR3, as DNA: TGTGCCAGTAGTATACGGGAGGGAGCAGGTACCGGGGAGCTGTTTTTT. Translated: CASSIREGAGTGELFF.

The CDR3 DNA follows: TGTGCCAGCAGGCGGGACAGGGCATCTGAAGCTTTCTTT. Amino acids: CASRRDRASEAFF. The V call is TRBV5-6, the J call TRBJ1-1, with 9 bases lining up with TRBD1. The V gene end was trimmed by 5 bases and the J gene end by 6 bases; junction bases not matched to a gene: 5. The germline gives CDR1 SGHDT, CDR2 YYEEEE. This CDR3 has 13 residues.

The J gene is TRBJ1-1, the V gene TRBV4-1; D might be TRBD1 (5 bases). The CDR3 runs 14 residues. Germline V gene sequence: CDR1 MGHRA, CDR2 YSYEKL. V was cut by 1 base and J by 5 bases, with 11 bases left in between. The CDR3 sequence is CASSQAIPGTEAFF. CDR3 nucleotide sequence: TGCGCCAGCAGCCAAGCTATCCCAGGGACTGAAGCTTTCTTT.

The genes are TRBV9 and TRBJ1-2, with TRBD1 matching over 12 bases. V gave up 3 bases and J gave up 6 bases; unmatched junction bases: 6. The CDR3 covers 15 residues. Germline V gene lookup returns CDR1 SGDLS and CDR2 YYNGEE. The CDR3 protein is CASSDGTGGLNGYTF. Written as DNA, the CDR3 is TGTGCCAGCAGCGATGGGACAGGGGGCTTAAATGGCTACACCTTC. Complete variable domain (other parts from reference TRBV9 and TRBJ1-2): DSGVTQTPKHLITATGQRVTLRCSPRSGDLSVYWYQQSLDQGLQFLIQYYNGEERAKGNILERFSAQQFPDLHSELNLSSLELGDSALYFCASSDGTGGLNGYTFGSGTRLTVV.